What follows describes a single TCR beta chain. This entry comes from a study of blood T cell repertoires in COVID-19. Study-level background: Specimens from acute and convalescent COVID-19 originated in the United States, Italy and Spain. PBMCs, B-cell-depleted T cells, or T cells provided the cDNA or gDNA that made up the material.

The participants were between roughly 18 and 100 years old and came from under 25 US areas. Two consecutive negative NP/OP PCR tests, clearance, or resolved symptoms defined Cohort 3 recovery. Here immunoSEQ multiplex PCR was the method, and the copy in TCRdb shows in-frame clones only, minus some. The sample lists almost 500,000 clones, about 88% occurring once. The germline V gene encodes CDR1 SGHRS and CDR2 YFSETQ. The CDR3 has 14 amino acids. Trimming removed 1 base from V and 4 bases from J, with 11 bases in between. The chain links TRBV5-1 to TRBJ1-1, with TRBD1 as a possible D gene (6 bases). This sequence was found in a woman aged 55-69 years who had recovered from COVID-19. Sequencing was performed on PBMCs or T cells enriched from blood (not recorded which). The CDR3 spells CASSLWGGLTEAFF. The CDR3 region has the DNA TGCGCCAGCAGCTTGTGGGGGGGGCTCACTGAAGCTTTCTTT.